Listed here are 25 T cell receptor beta chains from one sample, sequenced in a study of OX40 agonist ivuxolimab in advanced cancers. Measured with immunoSEQ multiplex PCR; TCRdb has only the in-frame clones, and not every one. The table has some 42,000 clones, 82% seen once. Sample: CD4+ or CD8+ T cells sorted from blood, taken in a trial of the OX40 agonist ivuxolimab. All receptors come from an adult with an advanced solid tumor such as melanoma, head and neck, liver or kidney cancer.

The chain combines TRBV13 with TRBJ2-1; D is perhaps TRBD1 (6 bases). CDR1 and CDR2 from the germline V gene are PRHDT and FYEKMQ (reference sequence). This CDR3 is 19 amino acids long. With 4 bases removed from V and 0 bases from J, the gap between germline ends came to 22 bases. The CDR3 reads CASSSRRQEALSSYNEQFF. Written as DNA, the CDR3 is TGTGCCAGCAGCTCACGAAGACAGGAAGCCCTCAGCTCCTACAATGAGCAGTTCTTC.

The rearrangement links TRBV14 to TRBJ2-2, with TRBD1 as a possible D gene (6 bases). Germline assignment: CDR1 SGHDN and CDR2 FVKESK. Trimming shortened V by 0 bases and J by 4 bases, and 9 bases separated the two germline ends. The CDR3 runs 15 residues. As DNA, the CDR3 is TGTGCCAGCAGCCAAGATACAGGGATCACCGGGGAGCTGTTTTTT. Amino acid sequence: CASSQDTGITGELFF.

The V and J genes are TRBV12-5 and TRBJ1-1; D unclear. This CDR3 is built from 13 residues. The germline CDR1 and CDR2 sequences are LGHNT and FRNRAP. V shed 1 base and J shed 4 bases, with 7 bases lying between them. CDR3: CASGLAPTTEAFF. CDR3 DNA sequence: TGTGCTAGTGGTTTGGCCCCCACCACTGAAGCTTTCTTT.

The chain carries TRBV11-2 and TRBJ2-7; a possible D gene is TRBD1 (6 bases). The CDR3 is 13 residues long. Germline-derived CDR1 and CDR2 are SGHAT and FQNNGV. Trimming cost V 4 bases and J 6 bases, with 13 bases left between them. The DNA for the CDR3 is TGTGCCAGCAGCTCACAGGGAAATTCCGAGCAGTACTTC. This encodes CASSSQGNSEQYF.

This clone was seen a handful of times. CDR3: CASSFRGYNEQFF. CDR3 nucleotide sequence: TGTGCCAGCAGCTTCCGAGGGTACAATGAGCAGTTCTTC. The chain combines TRBV12-1 with TRBJ2-1; the table's TRBD2 call for D was not verified on the DNA. TRBV12-1 is labeled a pseudogene. This CDR3 comprises 13 residues.

The rearrangement uses TRBV27 and TRBJ2-7; D not resolved. The CDR3 is 13 amino acids. Trimming cost V 5 bases and J 6 bases, with 14 bases left between them. Looked up from germline, CDR1 is MNHEY and CDR2 is SMNVEV (reference sequence). The CDR3 DNA reads as TGTGCCAGCAGTCCGGGCCCTCTTCGCGAGCAGTACTTC. It codes for CASSPGPLREQYF.

The rearrangement joins TRBV6-5 to TRBJ1-1; D ambiguous. Trimming removed 0 bases from V and 1 base from J, with 6 bases in between. This CDR3 spans 14 amino acids. Germline V gene sequence: CDR1 MNHEY, CDR2 SVGAGI. The DNA of the CDR3 is TGTGCCAGCAGTTACTCGCAGGAGAACACTGAAGCTTTCTTT. Translation: CASSYSQENTEAFF.

Only one count was recorded for this clone. V is TRBV4-3 and J is TRBJ2-2; 7 bases are shared with TRBD2. This CDR3 is built from 18 residues. V dropped 0 bases and J dropped 3; count of bases not matched to a gene: 10. CDR1 is LGHNA, CDR2 YSLEER, per germline. CDR3 loop: CASSQDPPRERYTGELFF. CDR3 DNA sequence: TGCGCCAGCAGCCAAGATCCCCCGCGGGAGCGTTACACCGGGGAGCTGTTTTTT.

This clone was counted only a few times. The DNA of the CDR3 is TGTGCCAGCAGCTTAACAGTCGGCTTCTCCTACGAGCAGTACTTC. Translated: CASSLTVGFSYEQYF. V usage is TRBV7-9 and J usage is TRBJ2-7; D is unclear. Between the trimmed V and J ends, which lost 2 bases and 0 bases, there was a span of 11 bases. Germline V gene data show CDR1 as SEHNR and CDR2 as FQNEAQ (reference sequence). CDR3 length equals 15 residues. The variable domain in full, completed from reference TRBV7-9 and TRBJ2-7, reads DTGVSQNPRHKITKRGQNVTFRCDPISEHNRLYWYRQTLGQGPEFLTYFQNEAQLEKSRLLSDRFSAERPKGSFSTLEIQRTEQGDSAMYLCASSLTVGFSYEQYFGPGTRLTVT.

As for this clone: One junction end disagrees with the germline gene, perhaps due to a read error. The gene calls are TRBV27 and TRBJ2-2; no definite D call. CDR1 and CDR2 (germline): MNHEY, SMNVEV (reference sequence). This CDR3 region has 12 residues. CDR3 nucleotide sequence: TGTGCCAGCAGTCCAAACACGGGGGAGCTGTTTTTT. Translated, it gives CASSPNTGELFF.

The rearrangement uses TRBV7-6 and TRBJ2-7; tentatively, D is TRBD2 (7 bases). Germline V gives CDR1 SGHVS, CDR2 FNYEAQ. Trimming stripped 1 base from V and 2 bases from J, with 18 bases between. This CDR3 spans 17 amino acids. CDR3 protein: CASSLEGLRGPTYEQYF. CDR3 coding DNA: TGTGCCAGCAGCTTAGAGGGGCTGCGGGGGCCTACCTACGAGCAGTACTTC.

V usage is TRBV4-2 and J usage is TRBJ2-5; 12 bases agree with TRBD2. With 0 bases clipped from V and 5 bases from J, the junction kept 19 bases outside the gene matches. This CDR3 comprises 21 residues. Germline V CDR1 and CDR2: LGHNA, YNFKEQ. Written as DNA, the CDR3 is TGTGCCAGCAGCCAAGATGGTAGAATTAATCTAGCGGGAGGGAGGGGGGAGACCCAGTACTTC. Encoded protein: CASSQDGRINLAGGRGETQYF.

The chain uses TRBV6-5 and TRBJ1-1; D is undetermined. From germline, CDR1 is MNHEY and CDR2 SVGAGI. The CDR3 extends over 15 amino acids. V was clipped by 5 bases and J by 0 bases, with 13 bases between them. CDR3: CASSNPGWMNTEAFF. The CDR3 nucleotides are TGTGCCAGCAGTAACCCAGGCTGGATGAACACTGAAGCTTTCTTT.

Here the CDR3 DNA reads TGCGCCAGCAGCCAAGATCTTTCGGCTAGCGGGGGAATCTACGAGCAGTACTTC. The encoded protein is CASSQDLSASGGIYEQYF. The genes are TRBV4-1 and TRBJ2-7; 10 bases line up with TRBD2. CDR1 is MGHRA, CDR2 YSYEKL, per germline. The V and J ends lost 0 bases and 3 bases, in that order; junction bases with no gene match: 11. CDR3 length: 18 residues.

The CDR3 sequence: CASSLKSGGNPGELFF. The CDR3 coding sequence is TGTGCCAGCAGCTTAAAGAGCGGGGGGAATCCCGGGGAGCTGTTTTTT. The V call is TRBV7-3, the J call TRBJ2-2, with 9 bases identical to TRBD2. Germline CDR1 and CDR2: SGHTA and FQGTGA. Trimming took 1 base from V and 6 from J; bases not matched to a gene: 6. The CDR3 is 16 residues long.

This chain joins TRBV6-5 and TRBJ1-3, with D tentatively TRBD1 (5 bases). Trimming cost V 2 bases and J 0 bases, with 8 bases left between them. The CDR3 sequence is 15 residues long. Germline V gene sequence: CDR1 MNHEY, CDR2 SVGAGI. The DNA for the CDR3 is TGTGCCAGCAGTTACGGTGACAGCTCTGGAAACACCATATATTTT. This codes for CASSYGDSSGNTIYF.

The V call is TRBV11-2, the J call TRBJ2-7; D call uncertain. Germline V lookup: CDR1 SGHAT, CDR2 FQNNGV. This CDR3 spans 15 amino acids. Deletions cut 0 bases from V and 0 bases from J, with 9 bases between. CDR3: CASSLELMSSYEQYF. Here the CDR3 DNA reads TGTGCCAGCAGCTTAGAGCTTATGAGCTCCTACGAGCAGTACTTC. The full variable domain, completed using reference TRBV11-2 and TRBJ2-7, is EAGVAQSPRYKIIEKRQSVAFWCNPISGHATLYWYQQILGQGPKLLIQFQNNGVVDDSQLPKDRFSAERLKGVDSTLKIQPAKLEDSAVYLCASSLELMSSYEQYFGPGTRLTVT.

The chain links TRBV5-6 to TRBJ1-1, with TRBD1 as a possible D gene (6 bases). The CDR3 length is 15 residues. Germline CDR1 reads SGHDT; CDR2 reads YYEEEE. Trimming removed 4 bases at V and 3 bases at J, with 16 bases between. In nucleotides, the CDR3 is TGTGCCAGCAGCGGAATACAGGGTGTGGACACTGAAGCTTTCTTT. It codes for CASSGIQGVDTEAFF.

This chain connects TRBV7-9 to TRBJ1-1; TRBD1 matches at 10 bases. J was trimmed by 3 bases and V by 5 bases; bases with no gene match: 3. Germline CDR1 and CDR2: SEHNR and FQNEAQ (reference sequence). This CDR3 has 14 residues. The CDR3 protein is CASSEGQGDTEAFF. DNA for the CDR3: TGTGCCAGCAGCGAAGGACAGGGGGACACTGAAGCTTTCTTT.

The V gene is TRBV5-6, the J gene TRBJ2-3; possible D gene TRBD2, 5 bases. Trimming took off 1 base at V and 3 bases at J, with 15 bases between the two ends. CDR3 length equals 16 residues. Germline lookup yields CDR1 SGHDT and CDR2 YYEEEE. The CDR3 region has the DNA TGTGCCAGCAGCTTGTACGGGGAGAAAGGGACAGATACGCAGTATTTT. Encoded protein: CASSLYGEKGTDTQYF.

The chain recombines TRBV19 with TRBJ1-2, with D possibly being TRBD1 (5 bases). Deletions cut 6 bases from V and 6 bases from J, with 14 bases between. The germline gives CDR1 LNHDA, CDR2 SQIVND (reference sequence). The CDR3 covers 13 residues. The CDR3 loop reads CASSQGLMDGYTF. The CDR3 nucleotides read TGTGCCAGTAGCCAGGGACTGATGGATGGCTACACCTTC.

This chain links TRBV6-6 with TRBJ1-2; D is perhaps TRBD1 (5 bases). The V end was cut by 11 bases, the J end by 6 bases, with 7 bases between. CDR1 and CDR2 (germline): MNHNY, SVGAGI (reference sequence). The CDR3 covers 9 residues. The CDR3 loop is CALGDGYTF. In DNA, the CDR3 is TGTGCCTTGGGGGATGGCTACACCTTC.

This clone was counted a few times. At the DNA level, this CDR3 is encoded by other sequences in the same sample as well. The chain recombines TRBV30 with TRBJ1-2; D unresolved. From germline, CDR1 is GTSNPN and CDR2 SVGIG (reference sequence). Trimming removed 2 bases at V and 0 bases at J, with 4 bases between. This CDR3 has 12 amino acids. The CDR3 protein is CAWSTTNYGYTF. CDR3 nucleotide sequence: TGTGCCTGGAGTACGACTAACTATGGCTACACCTTC.

The chain is built from TRBV7-3 and TRBJ2-2; D ambiguous. V was clipped by 3 bases and J by 2 bases, with 10 bases between them. CDR3 length: 15 residues. In germline, CDR1 is SGHTA, CDR2 FQGTGA. The CDR3 nucleotides read TGTGCCAGCAGCTTGAGCCCCCTAAACACCGGGGAGCTGTTTTTT. It is translated as CASSLSPLNTGELFF.

This chain uses TRBV2 with TRBJ1-3, with unresolved D. The CDR3 has 13 residues. V lost 4 bases to trimming and J lost 7 bases, with 11 bases between them. In germline, CDR1 is SNHLY, CDR2 FYNNEI. CDR3 residues: CASSGGSRNTIYF. CDR3 sequence (DNA): TGTGCCAGCAGTGGGGGATCTAGGAACACCATATATTTT.